This T cell receptor (beta chain) was obtained from a study of OX40 agonist ivuxolimab in advanced cancers. Study at large: The study gave patients intravenous ivuxolimab at 0.01 to 10 mg/kg every 2 weeks.

Germline V lookup: CDR1 SGHTA, CDR2 FQGTGA. The CDR3 runs 15 residues. The V segment lost 5 bases and the J segment 0 bases; nucleotides outside the gene matches: 5. The protocol was immunoSEQ multiplex PCR, while the TCRdb copy is restricted to in-frame clones and leaves out a portion. The data contain almost 15,000 clones, 60% to 80% of them singletons. The sample was CD4+ or CD8+ T cells sorted from blood, taken in a trial of the OX40 agonist ivuxolimab. The rearrangement uses TRBV7-3 and TRBJ2-7, with 9 bases lining up with TRBD1. The sequence was obtained from an adult with an advanced solid tumor such as melanoma, head and neck, liver or kidney cancer. In nucleotides, the CDR3 is TGTGCCAGCAGCGCGGGACAGGGTAGCTCCTACGAGCAGTACTTC. As protein: CASSAGQGSSYEQYF.